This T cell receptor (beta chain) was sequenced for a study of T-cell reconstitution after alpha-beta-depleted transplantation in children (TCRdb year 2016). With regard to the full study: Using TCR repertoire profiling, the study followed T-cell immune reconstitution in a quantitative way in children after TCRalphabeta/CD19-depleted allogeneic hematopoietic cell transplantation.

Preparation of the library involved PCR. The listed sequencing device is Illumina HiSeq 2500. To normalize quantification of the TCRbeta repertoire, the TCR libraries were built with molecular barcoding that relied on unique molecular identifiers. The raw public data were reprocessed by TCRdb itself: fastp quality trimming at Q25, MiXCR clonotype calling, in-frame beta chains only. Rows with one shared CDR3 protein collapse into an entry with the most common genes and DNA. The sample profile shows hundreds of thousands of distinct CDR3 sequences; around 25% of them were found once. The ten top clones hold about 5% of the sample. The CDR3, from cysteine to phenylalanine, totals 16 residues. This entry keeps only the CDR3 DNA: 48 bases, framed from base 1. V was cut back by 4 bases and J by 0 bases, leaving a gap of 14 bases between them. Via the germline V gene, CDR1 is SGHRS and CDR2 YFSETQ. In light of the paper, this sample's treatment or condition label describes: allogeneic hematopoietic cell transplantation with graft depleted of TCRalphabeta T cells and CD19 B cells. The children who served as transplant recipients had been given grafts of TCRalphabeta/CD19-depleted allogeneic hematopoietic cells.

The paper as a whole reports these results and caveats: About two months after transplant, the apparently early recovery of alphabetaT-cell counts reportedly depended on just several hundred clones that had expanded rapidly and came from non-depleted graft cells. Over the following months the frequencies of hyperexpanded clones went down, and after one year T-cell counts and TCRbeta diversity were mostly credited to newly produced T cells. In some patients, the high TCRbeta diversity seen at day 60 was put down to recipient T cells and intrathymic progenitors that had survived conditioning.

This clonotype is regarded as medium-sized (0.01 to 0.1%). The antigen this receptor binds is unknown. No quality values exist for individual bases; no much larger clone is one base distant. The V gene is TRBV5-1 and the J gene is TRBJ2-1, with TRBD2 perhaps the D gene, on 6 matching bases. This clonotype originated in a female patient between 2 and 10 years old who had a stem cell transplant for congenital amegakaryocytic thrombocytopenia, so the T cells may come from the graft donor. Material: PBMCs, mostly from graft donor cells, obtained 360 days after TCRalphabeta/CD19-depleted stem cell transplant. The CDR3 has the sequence CASSPRLGDSYNEQFF. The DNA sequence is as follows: TGCGCCAGCAGCCCGAGACTAGGGGACTCCTACAATGAGCAGTTCTTC.